The 2 T cell receptor beta chains in this list originate from one sample, sequenced in a study of cytomegalovirus exposure and HLA in healthy donors. The study ran its PCR with 60 Vbeta and 13 Jbeta primers. The assay was immunoSEQ multiplex PCR, and TCRdb's table has in-frame clones only and misses some. The repertoire includes 120,000 to 150,000 clones, about 70% of them detected once, and almost 4.5% sits in the top ten. Sequences were obtained from PBMCs. The receptors come from a man between 60 and 70 years old in good health and CMV-seronegative.

The chain couples TRBV6-6 to TRBJ2-5; no clear D. Per germline, CDR1 MNHNY and CDR2 SVGAGI (reference sequence). Trimming left V 2 bases short and J 2 bases short, with 9 bases between. The CDR3 runs 14 residues. The CDR3, as DNA: TGTGCCAGCAGTTACCTAGACGGGCAAGAGACCCAGTACTTC. Amino acid sequence: CASSYLDGQETQYF.

This clone was detected a few times. The CDR3 sequence is CASSIDAGANTEAFF. CDR3 nucleotide sequence: TGTGCCAGTAGTATTGATGCGGGGGCGAACACTGAAGCTTTCTTT. J is TRBJ1-1 and V is TRBV19, with D possibly matching TRBD1 (6 bases). CDR3 length: 15 amino acids. Trimming took off 3 bases at V and 1 base at J, with 12 bases between the two ends. Germline CDR1 reads LNHDA; CDR2 reads SQIVND (reference sequence).